The 5 T cell receptor beta chains below come from one sample, sequenced in a study of T cells in Graves' hyperthyroidism and ophthalmopathy. TCR beta CDR3 sequences were amplified from RNA transcripts. First-round RT-PCR targeting the TCR CDR3 was performed with the HTBI primer set. TCRdb used MiXCR to reprocess the multiplex PCR reads, holding one entry per CDR3 protein. Seen here are approximately 700,000 distinct CDR3 sequences, 15% to 20% observed once, and the top ten hold around 8%. Sequenced input: blood. These receptors were collected from a man aged 18 to 30 with Graves' hyperthyroidism.

This clonotype occurred many times. This chain connects TRBV2 to TRBJ1-1; no clear D. Trimming left V 7 bases short and J 9 bases short, with 12 bases between. Germline CDR1 SNHLY, CDR2 FYNNEI. This CDR3 region has 11 residues. The CDR3 nucleotides read TGTGCCAGCAATCTGGGGTCGAAAGCTTTCTTT. It is translated as CASNLGSKAFF.

This clonotype was seen repeatedly, ten times or more. CDR3: CASRMRGLGEQYF. CDR3 nucleotides: TGTGCCAGCAGGATGAGGGGGCTAGGTGAGCAGTACTTC. The rearrangement links TRBV11-1 to TRBJ2-7, with 7 bases aligning to TRBD1. This CDR3 spans 13 amino acids. V shed 6 bases, J shed 7 bases, and the junction held 9 bases outside the gene matches. Germline CDR1 is SGHAT and CDR2 is FQDESV (reference sequence).

The sample holds many counts of this clonotype. V and J are TRBV28 and TRBJ2-2; D may be TRBD1 or TRBD2 (5 bases each). Germline loops: CDR1 MDHEN, CDR2 SYDVKM. Trimming cost V 6 bases and J 0 bases, with 8 bases left between them. The CDR3 length is 14 residues. In nucleotides, the CDR3 is TGTGCCAGCAGGGGACCCGCGAACACCGGGGAGCTGTTTTTT. Its protein is CASRGPANTGELFF.

At least ten counts were recorded for this clonotype. J is TRBJ1-5 and V is TRBV6-2 or TRBV6-3; 9 nucleotides agree with TRBD1. Trimming took 6 bases from V and 6 from J; bases not matched to a gene: 6. The CDR3 is made up of 14 amino acids. Per germline, CDR1 MNHEY and CDR2 SVGEGT. The CDR3 here is CASRRDRGTQPQHF. The CDR3 DNA sequence: TGTGCCAGCAGACGCGACAGGGGGACTCAGCCCCAGCATTTT.

This clonotype has just a few counts. This chain uses TRBV18 with TRBJ1-1, with 8 bases identical to TRBD1. With V trimmed by 3 bases and J by 3 bases, 6 bases remained unmatched. There are 15 residues in the CDR3. Germline V gene lookup returns CDR1 KGHSH and CDR2 LQKENI. DNA for the CDR3: TGTGCCAGCTCACCGACGACAGGGGCGCACACTGAAGCTTTCTTT. Protein: CASSPTTGAHTEAFF. The whole variable domain, remainder taken from reference TRBV18 and TRBJ1-1, is NAGVMQNPRHLVRRRGQEARLRCSPMKGHSHVYWYRQLPEEGLKFMVYLQKENIIDESGMPKERFSAEFPKEGPSILRIQQVVRGDSAAYFCASSPTTGAHTEAFFGQGTRLTVV.